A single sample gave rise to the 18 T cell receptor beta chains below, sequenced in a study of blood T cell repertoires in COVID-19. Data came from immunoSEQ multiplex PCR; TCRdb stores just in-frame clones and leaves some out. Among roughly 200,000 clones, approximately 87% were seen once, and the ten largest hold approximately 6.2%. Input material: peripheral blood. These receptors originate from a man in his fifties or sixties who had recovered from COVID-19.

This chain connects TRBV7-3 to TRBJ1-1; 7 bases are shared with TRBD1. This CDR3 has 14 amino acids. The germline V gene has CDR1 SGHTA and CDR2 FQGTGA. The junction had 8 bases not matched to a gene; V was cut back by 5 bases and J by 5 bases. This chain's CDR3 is CASSPRTGSTEAFF. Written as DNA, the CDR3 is TGTGCCAGCAGCCCGAGGACAGGTAGTACTGAAGCTTTCTTT.

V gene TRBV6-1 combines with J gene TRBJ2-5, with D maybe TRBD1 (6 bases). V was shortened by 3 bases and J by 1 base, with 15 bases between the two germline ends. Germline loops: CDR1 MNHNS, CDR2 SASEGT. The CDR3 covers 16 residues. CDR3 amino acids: CASSDLDRFRQETQYF. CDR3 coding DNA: TGTGCCAGCAGTGATCTTGACAGGTTTCGCCAAGAGACCCAGTACTTC.

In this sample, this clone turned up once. The CDR3 nucleotides read TGTGCCAGCAGTTTTGCCCGGGTCGGGGAAAAACTGTTTTTT. This encodes CASSFARVGEKLFF. The chain has TRBV28 and TRBJ1-4; D remains unclear. The V and J ends lost 3 bases and 8 bases respectively, with 13 bases between them. CDR1 and CDR2 from the germline V gene are MDHEN and SYDVKM. CDR3 size: 14 residues. The variable domain in full, completed from reference TRBV28 and TRBJ1-4, reads DVKVTQSSRYLVKRTGEKVFLECVQDMDHENMFWYRQDPGLGLRLIYFSYDVKMKEKGDIPEGYSVSREKKERFSLILESASTNQTSMYLCASSFARVGEKLFFGSGTQLSVL.

The CDR3 sequence is CASSVGGLAYNEQFF. CDR3 bases: TGTGCCAGCAGTGTCGGGGGACTAGCGTACAATGAGCAGTTCTTC. The J gene is TRBJ2-1, the V gene TRBV11-3; 10 nucleotides match TRBD2. Germline V gene lookup returns CDR1 SGHNT and CDR2 YENEEA. The trim removed 6 bases at V and 4 bases at J, leaving 6 bases unmatched. This CDR3 contains 15 residues.

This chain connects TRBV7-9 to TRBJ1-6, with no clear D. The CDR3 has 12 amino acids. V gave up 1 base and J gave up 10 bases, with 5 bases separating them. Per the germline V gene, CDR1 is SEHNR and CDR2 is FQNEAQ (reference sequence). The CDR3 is CASSLDSSPLHF. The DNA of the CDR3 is TGTGCCAGCAGCTTAGATAGCTCACCCCTCCACTTT.

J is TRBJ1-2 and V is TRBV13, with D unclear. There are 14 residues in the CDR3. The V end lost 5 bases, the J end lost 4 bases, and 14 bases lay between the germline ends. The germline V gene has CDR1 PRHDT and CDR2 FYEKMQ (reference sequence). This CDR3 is CASSPTLAAYGYTF. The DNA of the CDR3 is TGTGCCAGCAGCCCCACATTGGCGGCCTATGGCTACACCTTC.

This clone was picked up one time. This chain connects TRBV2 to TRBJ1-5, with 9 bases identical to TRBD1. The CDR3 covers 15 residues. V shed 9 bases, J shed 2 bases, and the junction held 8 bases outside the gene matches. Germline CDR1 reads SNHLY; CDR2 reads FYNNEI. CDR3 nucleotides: TGTGCCAGTGATACAGGGGGCAGGGGCAATCAGCCCCAGCATTTT. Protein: CASDTGGRGNQPQHF.

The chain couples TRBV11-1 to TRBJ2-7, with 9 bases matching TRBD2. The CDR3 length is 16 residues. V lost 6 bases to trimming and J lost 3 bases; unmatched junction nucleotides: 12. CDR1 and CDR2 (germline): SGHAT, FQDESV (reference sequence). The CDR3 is CASRPVGGLANYEQYF. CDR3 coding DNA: TGTGCCAGCAGACCAGTCGGCGGACTAGCGAACTACGAGCAGTACTTC.

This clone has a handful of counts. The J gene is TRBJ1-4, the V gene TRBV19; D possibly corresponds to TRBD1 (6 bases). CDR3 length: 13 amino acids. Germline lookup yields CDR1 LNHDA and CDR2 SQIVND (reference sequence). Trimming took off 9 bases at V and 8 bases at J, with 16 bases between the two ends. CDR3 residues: CASQGLGVEKLFF. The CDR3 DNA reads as TGTGCCAGCCAGGGGCTAGGGGTCGAAAAACTGTTTTTT. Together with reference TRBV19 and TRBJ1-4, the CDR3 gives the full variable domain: DGGITQSPKYLFRKEGQNVTLSCEQNLNHDAMYWYRQDPGQGLRLIYYSQIVNDFQKGDIAEGYSVSREKKESFPLTVTSAQKNPTAFYLCASQGLGVEKLFFGSGTQLSVL.

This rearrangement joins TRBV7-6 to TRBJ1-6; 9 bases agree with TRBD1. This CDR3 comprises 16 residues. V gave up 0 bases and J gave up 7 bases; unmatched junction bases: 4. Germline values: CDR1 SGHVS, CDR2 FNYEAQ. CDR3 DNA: TGTGCCAGCAGCTTAGCCAGGACAGGGGCGAATTCACCCCTCCACTTT. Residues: CASSLARTGANSPLHF.

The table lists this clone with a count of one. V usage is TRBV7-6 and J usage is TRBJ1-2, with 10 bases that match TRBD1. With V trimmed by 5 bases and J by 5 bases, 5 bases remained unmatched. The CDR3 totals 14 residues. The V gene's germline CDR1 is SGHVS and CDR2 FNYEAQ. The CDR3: CASSQGQGNYGYTF. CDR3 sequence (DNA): TGTGCCAGCAGCCAGGGACAGGGGAATTATGGCTACACCTTC. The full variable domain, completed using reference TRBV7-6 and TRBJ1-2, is GAGVSQSPRYKVTKRGQDVALRCDPISGHVSLYWYRQALGQGPEFLTYFNYEAQQDKSGLPNDRFSAERPEGSISTLTIQRTEQRDSAMYRCASSQGQGNYGYTFGSGTRLTVV.

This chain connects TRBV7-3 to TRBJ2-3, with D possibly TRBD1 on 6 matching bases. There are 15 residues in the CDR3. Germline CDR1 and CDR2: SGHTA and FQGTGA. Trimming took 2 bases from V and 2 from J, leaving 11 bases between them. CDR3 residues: CASSLLGGYTDTQYF. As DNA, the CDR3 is TGTGCCAGCAGCTTATTAGGGGGTTACACAGATACGCAGTATTTT.

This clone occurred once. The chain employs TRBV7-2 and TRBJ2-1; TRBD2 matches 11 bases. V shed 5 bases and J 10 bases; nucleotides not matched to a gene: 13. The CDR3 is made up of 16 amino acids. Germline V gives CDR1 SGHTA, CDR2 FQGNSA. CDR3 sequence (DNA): TGTGCCAGCAGCCCTCAGGTCGCTAGCGGGGGGCAAGAGCAGTTCTTC. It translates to CASSPQVASGGQEQFF.

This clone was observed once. The DNA for the CDR3 is TGTGCCAGCAGCTTACCTAGGGCCGGGAACCACGAGCAGTACTTC. It specifies CASSLPRAGNHEQYF. The rearrangement links TRBV7-9 to TRBJ2-7; tentative D call: TRBD2 (5 bases). CDR3 length: 15 residues. Germline CDR1 is SEHNR and CDR2 is FQNEAQ (reference sequence). The V and J ends lost 2 bases and 5 bases respectively, with 16 bases between them.

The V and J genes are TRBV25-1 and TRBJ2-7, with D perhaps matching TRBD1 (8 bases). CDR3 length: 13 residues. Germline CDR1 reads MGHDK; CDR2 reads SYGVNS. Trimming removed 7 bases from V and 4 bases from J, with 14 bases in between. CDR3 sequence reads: CASKGQGGYEQYF. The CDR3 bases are TGTGCCAGCAAAGGACAGGGAGGGTACGAGCAGTACTTC.

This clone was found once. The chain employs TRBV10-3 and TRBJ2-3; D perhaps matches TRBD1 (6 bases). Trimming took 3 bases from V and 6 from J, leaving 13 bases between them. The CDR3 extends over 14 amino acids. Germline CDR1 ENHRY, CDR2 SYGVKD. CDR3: CAISEFEQGDTQYF. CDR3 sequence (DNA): TGTGCCATCAGTGAATTTGAGCAGGGGGATACGCAGTATTTT.

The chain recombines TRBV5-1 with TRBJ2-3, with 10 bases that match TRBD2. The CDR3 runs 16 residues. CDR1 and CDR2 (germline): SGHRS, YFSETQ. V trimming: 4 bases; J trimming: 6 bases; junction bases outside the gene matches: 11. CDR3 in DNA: TGCGCCAGCAGCCGAGATACTAGCGGGGCCGGGGATACGCAGTATTTT. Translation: CASSRDTSGAGDTQYF.

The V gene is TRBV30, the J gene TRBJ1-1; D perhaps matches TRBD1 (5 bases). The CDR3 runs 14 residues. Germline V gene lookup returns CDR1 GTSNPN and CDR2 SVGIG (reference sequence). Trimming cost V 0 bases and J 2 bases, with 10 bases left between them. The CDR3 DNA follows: TGTGCCTGGAGTGTATCAACAGGAAACACTGAAGCTTTCTTT. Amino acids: CAWSVSTGNTEAFF.